A single T cell receptor beta chain is shown here with its context. Per germline, CDR1 ENHRY and CDR2 SYGVKD. V was shortened by 0 bases and J by 4 bases, with 14 bases between the two germline ends. The CDR3 is 16 amino acids. Deep level was the assay's run setting. Several immunoSEQ plates received, in even portions, the genomic DNA of each subset. Replicate PCRs run on sorted subsets employed 200 ng DNA, some 33,000 T cell genomes. Sequenced by immunoSEQ multiplex PCR; TCRdb stores in-frame clones only, minus some. The table has about a million clones, around three quarters seen once. This entry is derived from a study of shared clonotypes between healthy human individuals.

The sample taken for sequencing was memory CD4+ T cells from PBMCs. The subset: CD45RA-negative fraction. The rearrangement links TRBV10-3 to TRBJ2-3; D is uncertain. The clonotype originates from a man aged 18 to 35 in good health. Some clones in this sample may be carry-over from other donors' samples. DNA of the CDR3: TGTGCCATCAGTGAGTCGCCCGGGTCGAAAGCAGATACGCAGTATTTT. Translated, it gives CAISESPGSKADTQYF.